Listed below are T cell receptor beta chains from one sample, sequenced in a study of blood T cell repertoires in COVID-19. Sequencing used immunoSEQ multiplex PCR; TCRdb keeps in-frame clones, though not all of them. The table lists roughly 280,000 clones, approximately 90% of them singletons. The sample taken for sequencing was PBMCs or T cells enriched from blood (not recorded which). Every receptor here comes from a woman between 45 and 65 years old who had recovered from COVID-19. The CDR3 runs from the conserved cysteine through the conserved F or W. The D gene is left open where the match is weak. Expanded clones get a size class; other rows say once, few or many, or leave the size out.

>TRBJ1-5|-|-|TRBV28
CASSLGRASNQPQHF
TGTGCCAGCAGTTTAGGCAGGGCTAGCAATCAGCCCCAGCATTTT
>TRBJ1-5|-|-|TRBV28
CASSQVGAQLYSNQPQHF
TGTGCCAGCAGTCAAGTGGGGGCACAACTATACAGCAATCAGCCCCAGCATTTT
>TRBJ1-1|-|-|TRBV6-5
CASSTGYTEAFF
TGTGCCAGCAGTACAGGGTATACTGAAGCTTTCTTT
>TRBJ2-1|-|-|TRBV6-1
CASSEYLFANEQFF
TGTGCCAGCAGTGAATATCTGTTTGCGAATGAGCAGTTCTTC
>TRBJ2-2|TRBD1|once|TRBV18
CASSQGTGSFWELFF
TGTGCCAGCTCCCAGGGGACAGGATCGTTCTGGGAGCTGTTTTTT
>TRBJ2-1|TRBD1|-|TRBV28
CASSTGQGTRGNEQFF
TGTGCCAGCAGTACTGGACAGGGCACCAGGGGCAATGAGCAGTTCTTC
>TRBJ2-1|TRBD2|-|TRBV7-2
CASSTYSFSGRAPEQFF
TGTGCCAGCAGCACCTACTCATTTAGCGGGAGGGCCCCTGAGCAGTTCTTC
>TRBJ1-1|TRBD1|-|TRBV5-1
CASSLGDSKPEAFF
TGCGCCAGCAGCTTGGGGGACAGTAAACCTGAAGCTTTCTTT
>TRBJ2-6|TRBD1|-|TRBV3-1/TRBV3-2
CASSQLGQLSSGANVLTF
TGTGCCAGCAGCCAGTTGGGACAGCTTAGCTCTGGGGCCAACGTCCTGACTTTC
>TRBJ2-1|-|-|TRBV7-8
CASSLRETSYNEQFF
TGTGCCAGCAGCTTACGGGAGACGAGCTACAATGAGCAGTTCTTC
>TRBJ2-7|TRBD1|-|TRBV5-5
CASSKPPGQSSYEQYF
TGTGCCAGCAGCAAACCACCGGGACAGAGCTCCTACGAGCAGTACTTC
>TRBJ1-1|TRBD1|-|TRBV5-1
CASSYRQGDANTEAFF
TGCGCCAGCAGCTACAGACAGGGGGATGCGAACACTGAAGCTTTCTTT
>TRBJ2-7|TRBD2|-|TRBV30
CAWRPGRVYEQYF
TGTGCCTGGAGGCCGGGGAGGGTCTACGAGCAGTACTTC
>TRBJ1-2|-|-|TRBV30
CAWSSGNYGYTF
TGTGCCTGGAGTTCAGGAAACTATGGCTACACCTTC
>TRBJ1-5|-|-|TRBV18
CASSQGNSNQPQHF
TGTGCCAGCTCGCAGGGAAATAGCAATCAGCCCCAGCATTTT
>TRBJ2-7|TRBD2|-|TRBV28
CASSSRGPGGYEQYF
TGTGCCAGCAGTTCCCGTGGCCCGGGAGGCTACGAGCAGTACTTC
>TRBJ2-1|TRBD2|-|TRBV10-1
CASNRQGRSGRVVSSYNEQFF
TGCGCCAGCAACAGACAGGGACGAAGCGGGAGGGTCGTTAGCTCCTACAATGAGCAGTTCTTC
>TRBJ1-4|-|-|TRBV25-1
CASSESLTNEKLFF
TGTGCCAGCAGTGAATCATTAACTAATGAAAAACTGTTTTTT
>TRBJ1-6|TRBD1|-|TRBV9
CASSVNRGNSPLHF
TGTGCCAGCAGCGTAAACAGGGGAAATTCACCCCTCCACTTT
>TRBJ2-1|-|-|TRBV6-2/TRBV6-3
CASSHHRDTDYNEQFF
TGTGCCAGCAGTCACCACCGGGACACCGACTACAATGAGCAGTTCTTC
>TRBJ1-6|-|-|TRBV4-3
CASSQEGTRSPLHF
TGCGCCAGCAGCCAAGAAGGGACAAGGTCACCCCTCCACTTT
>TRBJ2-5|-|-|TRBV11-2
CASSPGTIQGTQYF
TGTGCCAGCAGCCCAGGGACAATACAGGGGACCCAGTACTTC
>TRBJ1-6|-|few|TRBV7-2
CASSTRDYNSPLHF
TGTGCCAGCAGCACTCGCGACTATAATTCACCCCTCCACTTT
>TRBJ2-1|-|-|TRBV4-2
CASSPLQGGNEQFF
TGTGCCAGCAGCCCCCTCCAGGGCGGCAATGAGCAGTTCTTC
>TRBJ1-1|-|-|TRBV18
CASSSDRNTEAFF
TGTGCCAGCTCATCCGACAGGAACACTGAAGCTTTCTTT
>TRBJ2-7|TRBD2|-|TRBV27
CASRGTSFLGEQYF
TGTGCCAGCAGGGGGACTAGCTTTTTGGGGGAGCAGTACTTC
>TRBJ1-2|-|-|TRBV28
CASRQDIIRGYTF
TGTGCCAGCAGACAAGACATAATTAGGGGCTACACCTTC
>TRBJ1-6|-|-|TRBV30
CACKGESNSPLHF
TGTGCCTGCAAAGGGGAATCGAATTCACCCCTCCACTTT